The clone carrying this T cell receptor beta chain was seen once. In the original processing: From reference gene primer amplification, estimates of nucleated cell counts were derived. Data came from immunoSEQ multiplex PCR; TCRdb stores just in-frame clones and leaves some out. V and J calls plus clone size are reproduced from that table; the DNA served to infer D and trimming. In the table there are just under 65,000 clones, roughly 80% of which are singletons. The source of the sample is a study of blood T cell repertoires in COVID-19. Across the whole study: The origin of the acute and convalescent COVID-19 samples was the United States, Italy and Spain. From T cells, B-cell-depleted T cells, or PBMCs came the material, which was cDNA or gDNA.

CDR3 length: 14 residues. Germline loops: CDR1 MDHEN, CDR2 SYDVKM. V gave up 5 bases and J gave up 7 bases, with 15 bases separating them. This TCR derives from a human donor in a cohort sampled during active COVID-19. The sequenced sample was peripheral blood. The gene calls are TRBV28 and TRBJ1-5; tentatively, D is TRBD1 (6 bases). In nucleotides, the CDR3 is TGTGCCAGCAGTGGGACACCAAAGAGGCAGCCCCAGCATTTT. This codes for CASSGTPKRQPQHF.